The 3 T cell receptor beta chains reported below all come from one sample, sequenced in a study of PD-L1 blockade in urothelial cancer. Generated by immunoSEQ multiplex PCR, the TCRdb table keeps only in-frame clones and is missing some. In the table there are 55,000 to 75,000 clones, 70% to 90% of which are singletons. Time point specified: pretreatment peripheral blood. This specimen was PBMCs, taken around atezolizumab (anti-PD-L1) treatment. The source is a man aged 65 to 79 with urothelial cancer.

The chain combines TRBV29-1 with TRBJ2-7, with 10 bases aligning to TRBD2. The CDR3 totals 14 residues. V lost 7 bases to trimming and J lost 6 bases; unmatched junction nucleotides: 12. Germline CDR1 reads SQVTM; CDR2 reads ANQGSEA. The CDR3 protein is CSAGLTSGLGEQYF. The CDR3 nucleotides are TGCAGCGCTGGCTTGACTAGCGGGTTGGGCGAGCAGTACTTC.

This rearrangement joins TRBV5-6 to TRBJ2-7, with D hard to call. V lost 0 bases, J lost 3 bases, and 4 bases lay in between. This CDR3 has 12 residues. CDR1 and CDR2 (germline): SGHDT, YYEEEE. The CDR3 nucleotides are TGTGCCAGCAGCTTGGATCGCTACGAGCAGTACTTC. Its protein is CASSLDRYEQYF.

The rearrangement joins TRBV5-8 to TRBJ1-1; 7 bases are shared with TRBD1. Losses at the gene ends were 2 bases for V and 5 bases for J; bases not matched to a gene: 6. The CDR3 contains 14 residues. Per germline, CDR1 SGHTS and CDR2 YDEGEE. The CDR3 DNA sequence: TGTGCCAGCAGCTTACAGGGGACGGGGACTGAAGCTTTCTTT. Protein sequence: CASSLQGTGTEAFF. Supplemented by reference TRBV5-8 and TRBJ1-1, the full variable domain reads EAGVTQSPTHLIKTRGQQATLRCSPISGHTSVYWYQQALGLGLQFLLWYDEGEERNRGNFPPRFSGRQFPNYSSELNVNALELEDSALYLCASSLQGTGTEAFFGQGTRLTVV.